This T cell receptor (beta chain) was sequenced for a study of blood T cell repertoires in COVID-19. Study details: T cells, B-cell-depleted T cells, or PBMCs supplied cDNA or gDNA.

Per the authors' pipeline: Reference gene primer amplification in the assay estimated nucleated cell counts. Profiling relied on immunoSEQ multiplex PCR, and the TCRdb table lists in-frame clones only, not all of them. The V and J calls and clone size come from that table; D and trimming were worked out from the DNA. Seen here are fewer than 200,000 clones, roughly 81% observed once, and the top ten hold 5% to 6%. There are 17 residues in the CDR3. Looked up from germline, CDR1 is MNHNY and CDR2 is SVGAGI (reference sequence). With V trimmed by 5 bases and J by 3 bases, 11 bases remained unmatched. Sequences were obtained from peripheral blood. The origin of this receptor is a woman between 45 and 60 years old with COVID-19, enrolled during active disease. This rearrangement joins TRBV6-6 to TRBJ2-3; TRBD2 aligns across 10 bases. The CDR3 nucleotides read TGTGCCAGCAGTAGATTCCTAGCGGGGGAAATGACAGATACGCAGTATTTT. Residues: CASSRFLAGEMTDTQYF.